This T cell receptor (beta chain) was obtained from a study of kidney transplant recipient with SARS-CoV-2 infection. Each CDR3 protein is one row after TCRdb ran MiXCR on the reads. The sample has under 300,000 distinct CDR3 sequences, about 30% seen once. The CDR3 contains 15 residues. Trimming shortened V by 6 bases and J by 8 bases, and 20 bases separated the two germline ends. The germline V gene has CDR1 MDHEN and CDR2 SYDVKM. Sequencing was performed on a blood sample, taken at baseline and between days 110 and 120 from a kidney transplant recipient. The sequence was obtained from a male patient aged 30 to 39 who had COVID-19 and was a kidney transplant recipient. Part of the T cell pool may stem from the graft donor. The chain uses TRBV28 and TRBJ2-1; TRBD1 might be the D (6 bases). The chain's CDR3 is CASRQTGLQRYEQFF. In DNA, the CDR3 is TGTGCCAGCAGACAGACAGGCCTGCAGAGGTATGAGCAGTTCTTC.